These T cell receptor beta chains were read from a single sample in a study of beta chain features in type 1 diabetes. Here immunoSEQ multiplex PCR was the method, and the copy in TCRdb shows in-frame clones only, minus some. The sample yields 240,000 or so clones, 68% seen once. The sequenced material came from naive CD4+ T cells from blood. Source of these receptors: a man aged 25 to 45 in good health. Each CDR3 is given with its conserved first and last residue. The D gene is left open where the match is weak. Clone size is not always given. Where it is, it says once, few, many or a class for expanded clones.

v_call	j_call	clone_size	d_call	cdr3_aa	cdr3_nt
TRBV2	TRBJ2-1	-	-	CASSEYNEQFF	TGTGCCAGCAGTGAGTACAATGAGCAGTTCTTC
TRBV29-1	TRBJ2-7	-	-	CSFHGASGEQYF	TGCAGCTTTCATGGAGCCTCCGGCGAGCAGTACTTC
TRBV4-1	TRBJ1-1	few	-	CASSQDGKGQLGAFF	TGCGCCAGCAGCCAAGATGGAAAGGGCCAGTTAGGTGCTTTCTTT
TRBV4-2	TRBJ2-1	-	TRBD2	CASSQSALAGASRYNEQFF	TGTGCCAGCAGCCAAAGTGCGCTAGCGGGGGCGTCGAGATACAATGAGCAGTTCTTC
TRBV29-1	TRBJ1-1	few	-	CSVEGRLNTEAFF	TGCAGCGTTGAGGGGCGACTCAACACTGAAGCTTTCTTT
TRBV29-1	TRBJ2-5	few	TRBD1	CSVRDSIQETQYF	TGCAGCGTACGGGACAGCATCCAAGAGACCCAGTACTTC
TRBV6-1	TRBJ2-6	few	-	CASITGLAGANVLTF	TGTGCCAGCATCACAGGTCTGGCTGGGGCCAACGTCCTGACTTTC
TRBV6-5	TRBJ2-3	few	-	CATKRLGGTDTQYF	TGTGCCACCAAGCGGCTAGGGGGCACAGATACGCAGTATTTT
TRBV10-3	TRBJ2-1	-	TRBD1	CAISDQGAGEQFF	TGTGCCATCAGTGATCAGGGGGCTGGTGAGCAGTTCTTC
TRBV5-6	TRBJ2-3	-	-	CASSLGSPTDTQYF	TGTGCCAGCAGCTTAGGGTCCCCCACAGATACGCAGTATTTT
TRBV6-5	TRBJ2-2	-	TRBD2	CASRSFSGTPGELFF	TGTGCCAGCAGATCCTTTAGCGGGACCCCCGGGGAGCTGTTTTTT
TRBV19	TRBJ2-1	-	TRBD1	CASKPGTGGYNEQFF	TGTGCCAGTAAGCCCGGGACAGGGGGCTACAATGAGCAGTTCTTC
TRBV29-1	TRBJ2-3	-	-	CSVERGNTDTQYF	TGCAGCGTTGAAAGGGGGAACACAGATACGCAGTATTTT
TRBV29-1	TRBJ2-4	-	-	CSVDGGEGIQYF	TGCAGCGTTGACGGGGGAGAGGGCATTCAGTACTTC
TRBV30	TRBJ1-5	-	-	CAWSYLNQPQHF	TGTGCCTGGAGCTACCTAAATCAGCCCCAGCATTTT
TRBV15	TRBJ2-1	-	-	CATSRDQGSGRSEQFF	TGTGCCACCAGCAGAGATCAGGGGTCGGGGCGATCCGAGCAGTTCTTC
TRBV6-5	TRBJ2-4	-	-	CASSYSAAPGKNIQYF	TGTGCCAGCAGTTACTCGGCGGCTCCGGGCAAAAACATTCAGTACTTC
TRBV10-3	TRBJ2-3	few	-	CAIRATDGQSTDTQYF	TGTGCCATCAGAGCGACAGACGGCCAGAGCACAGATACGCAGTATTTT
TRBV2	TRBJ1-2	-	-	CASTLTQWSNYGYTF	TGTGCCAGCACCCTAACCCAATGGTCTAACTATGGCTACACCTTC
TRBV7-2	TRBJ2-1	-	TRBD2	CASSLSSGSNEQFF	TGTGCCAGCAGCTTATCTAGCGGGAGCAATGAGCAGTTCTTC
TRBV2	TRBJ2-1	-	TRBD2	CASRPQLAGGNNEQFF	TGTGCCAGCAGGCCACAACTAGCGGGGGGTAACAATGAGCAGTTCTTC
TRBV4-3	TRBJ2-5	-	TRBD2	CASSQSSGSRGETQYF	TGCGCCAGCAGCCAATCTAGCGGGAGTCGCGGAGAGACCCAGTACTTC